The clone carrying this T cell receptor beta chain was detected a few times. Its antigen is still unknown. This same CDR3 is encoded by further DNA sequences in the sample. Isolated RNA was reverse transcribed in full, so expressed TCRB transcripts were sequenced. The data were produced by immunoSEQ multiplex PCR, yet TCRdb's version contains in-frame clones alone and is incomplete. This sample yields some 400,000 clones, of which roughly 15% are seen a single time; approximately 0.02% belongs to the top ten. CD45RO/CCR7/CD25/CD127/CD95/CD27 sorting isolated CD4+ naive, central memory, regulatory and stem cell-like memory cells. The data stem from a study of beta chain features in type 1 diabetes. Study-wide findings and caveats: Across all four CD4+ subsets, people with type 1 diabetes showed modestly shorter TCRB CDR3s. Naive, central memory and Treg TCRB repertoires seemed to resemble each other more closely in patients than they did in healthy donors.

Trimming cost V 6 bases and J 0 bases; bases outside gene matches: 3. The CDR3 sequence is 13 residues long. Germline V gives CDR1 SQVTM, CDR2 ANQGSEA. The receptor was isolated from a woman between 18 and 30 years old in good health. The rearrangement joins TRBV29-1 to TRBJ1-1; the match to TRBD1 covers 8 bases. Sequencing used naive CD4+ T cells from blood. The CDR3 region is CSVQGVLNTEAFF. The CDR3 DNA follows: TGCAGCGTACAGGGGGTGTTGAACACTGAAGCTTTCTTT.